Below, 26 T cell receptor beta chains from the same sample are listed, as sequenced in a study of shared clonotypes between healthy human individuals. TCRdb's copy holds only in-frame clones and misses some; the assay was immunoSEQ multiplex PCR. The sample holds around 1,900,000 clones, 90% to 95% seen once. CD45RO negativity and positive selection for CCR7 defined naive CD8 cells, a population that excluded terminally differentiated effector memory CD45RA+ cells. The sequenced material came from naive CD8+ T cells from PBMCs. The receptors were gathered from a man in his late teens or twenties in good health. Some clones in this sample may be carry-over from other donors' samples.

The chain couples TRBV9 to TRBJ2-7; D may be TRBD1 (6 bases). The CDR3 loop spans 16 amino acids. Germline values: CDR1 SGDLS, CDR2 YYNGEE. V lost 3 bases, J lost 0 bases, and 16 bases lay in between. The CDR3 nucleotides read TGTGCCAGCAGCGCACCATTCGGGGACAACTCCTACGAGCAGTACTTC. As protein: CASSAPFGDNSYEQYF.

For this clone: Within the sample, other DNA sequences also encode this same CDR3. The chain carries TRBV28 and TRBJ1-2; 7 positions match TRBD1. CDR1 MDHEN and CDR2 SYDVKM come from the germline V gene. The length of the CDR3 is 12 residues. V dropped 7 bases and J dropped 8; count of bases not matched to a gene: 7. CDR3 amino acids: CASMDRSYGYTF. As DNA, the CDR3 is TGTGCCAGCATGGACAGGAGCTACGGCTACACCTTC.

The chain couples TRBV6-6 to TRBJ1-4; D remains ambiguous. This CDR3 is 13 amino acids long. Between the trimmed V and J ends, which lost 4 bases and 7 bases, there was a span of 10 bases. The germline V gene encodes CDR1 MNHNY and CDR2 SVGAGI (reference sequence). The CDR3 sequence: CASSSPSAEKLFF. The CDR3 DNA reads TGTGCCAGCAGTTCACCGTCAGCTGAAAAACTGTTTTTT.

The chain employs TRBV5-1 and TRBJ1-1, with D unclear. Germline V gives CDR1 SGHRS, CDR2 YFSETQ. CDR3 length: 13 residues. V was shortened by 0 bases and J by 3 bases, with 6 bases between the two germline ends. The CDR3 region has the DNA TGCGCCAGCAGCTTGGGGCCGGACACTGAAGCTTTCTTT. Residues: CASSLGPDTEAFF. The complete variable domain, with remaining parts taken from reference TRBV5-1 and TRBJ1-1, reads KAGVTQTPRYLIKTRGQQVTLSCSPISGHRSVSWYQQTPGQGLQFLFEYFSETQRNKGNFPGRFSGRQFSNSRSEMNVSTLELGDSALYLCASSLGPDTEAFFGQGTRLTVV.

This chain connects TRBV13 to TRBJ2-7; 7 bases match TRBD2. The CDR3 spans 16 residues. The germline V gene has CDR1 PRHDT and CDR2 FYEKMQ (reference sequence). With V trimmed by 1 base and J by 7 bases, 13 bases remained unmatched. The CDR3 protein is CASSLDPGGSVLEQYF. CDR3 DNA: TGTGCCAGCAGCTTAGACCCTGGCGGGAGCGTTTTAGAGCAGTACTTC.

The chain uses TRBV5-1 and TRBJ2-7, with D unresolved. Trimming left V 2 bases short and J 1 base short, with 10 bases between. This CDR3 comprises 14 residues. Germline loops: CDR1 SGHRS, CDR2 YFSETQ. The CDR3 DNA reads TGCGCCAGCAGCTTATCGAGCGCATCCTACGAGCAGTACTTC. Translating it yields CASSLSSASYEQYF. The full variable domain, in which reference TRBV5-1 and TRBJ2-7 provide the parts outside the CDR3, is KAGVTQTPRYLIKTRGQQVTLSCSPISGHRSVSWYQQTPGQGLQFLFEYFSETQRNKGNFPGRFSGRQFSNSRSEMNVSTLELGDSALYLCASSLSSASYEQYFGPGTRLTVT.

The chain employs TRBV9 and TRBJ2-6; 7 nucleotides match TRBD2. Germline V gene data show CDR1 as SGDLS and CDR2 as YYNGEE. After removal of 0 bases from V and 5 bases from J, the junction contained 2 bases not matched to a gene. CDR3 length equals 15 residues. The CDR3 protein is CASSVAGGRANVLTF. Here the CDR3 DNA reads TGTGCCAGCAGCGTAGCCGGGGGGAGGGCCAACGTCCTGACTTTC.

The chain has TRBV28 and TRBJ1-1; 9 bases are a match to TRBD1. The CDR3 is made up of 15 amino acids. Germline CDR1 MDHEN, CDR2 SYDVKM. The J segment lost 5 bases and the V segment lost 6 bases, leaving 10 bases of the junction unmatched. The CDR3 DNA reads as TGTGCCAGCAGCACCAACGACAGGGGGTATACTGAAGCTTTCTTT. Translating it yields CASSTNDRGYTEAFF. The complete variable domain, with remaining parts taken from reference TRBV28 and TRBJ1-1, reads DVKVTQSSRYLVKRTGEKVFLECVQDMDHENMFWYRQDPGLGLRLIYFSYDVKMKEKGDIPEGYSVSREKKERFSLILESASTNQTSMYLCASSTNDRGYTEAFFGQGTRLTVV.

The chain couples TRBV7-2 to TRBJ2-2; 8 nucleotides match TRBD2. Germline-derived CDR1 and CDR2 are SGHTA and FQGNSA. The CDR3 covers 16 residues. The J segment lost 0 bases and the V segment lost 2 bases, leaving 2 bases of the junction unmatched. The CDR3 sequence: CASSLNSGTNTGELFF. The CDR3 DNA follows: TGTGCCAGCAGCTTAAATAGCGGGACGAACACCGGGGAGCTGTTTTTT.

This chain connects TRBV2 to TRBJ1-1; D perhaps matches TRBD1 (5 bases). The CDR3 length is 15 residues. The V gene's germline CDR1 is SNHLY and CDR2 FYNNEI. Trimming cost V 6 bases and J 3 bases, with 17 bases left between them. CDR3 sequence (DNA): TGTGCCAGCAGGCCCTGGATGGCGGGGGACACTGAAGCTTTCTTT. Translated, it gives CASRPWMAGDTEAFF.

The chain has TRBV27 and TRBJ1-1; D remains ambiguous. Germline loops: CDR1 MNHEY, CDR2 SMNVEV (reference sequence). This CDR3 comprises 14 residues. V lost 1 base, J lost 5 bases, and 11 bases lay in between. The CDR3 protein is CASSLLRVGTEAFF. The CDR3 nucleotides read TGTGCCAGCAGTTTATTGAGGGTGGGTACTGAAGCTTTCTTT.

CDR3 amino acids: CASSSLQPYEQYF. The CDR3 nucleotides read TGTGCCAGTAGCTCTTTGCAGCCCTACGAGCAGTACTTC. The chain combines TRBV19 with TRBJ2-7; D is unresolved. In germline, CDR1 is LNHDA, CDR2 SQIVND (reference sequence). The CDR3 extends over 13 amino acids. V lost 6 bases and J 2 bases, leaving 11 bases between the germline ends.

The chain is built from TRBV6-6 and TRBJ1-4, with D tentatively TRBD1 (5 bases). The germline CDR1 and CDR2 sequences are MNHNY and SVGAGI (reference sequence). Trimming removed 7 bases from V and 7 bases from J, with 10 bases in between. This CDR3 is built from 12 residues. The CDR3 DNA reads TGTGCCAGCACCCTGGGGGGTGAAAAACTGTTTTTT. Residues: CASTLGGEKLFF.

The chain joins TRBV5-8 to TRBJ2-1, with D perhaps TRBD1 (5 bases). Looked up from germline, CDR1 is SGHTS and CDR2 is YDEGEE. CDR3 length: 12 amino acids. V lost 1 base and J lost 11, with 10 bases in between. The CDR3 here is CASSLLAGQQFF. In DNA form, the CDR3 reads TGTGCCAGCAGCTTGCTTGCAGGGCAGCAGTTCTTC.

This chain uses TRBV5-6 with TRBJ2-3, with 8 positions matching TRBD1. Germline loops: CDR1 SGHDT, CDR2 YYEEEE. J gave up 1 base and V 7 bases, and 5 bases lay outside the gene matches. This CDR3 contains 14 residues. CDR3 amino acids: CASLLDRGTDTQYF. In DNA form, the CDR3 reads TGTGCCAGCTTATTGGACAGGGGCACAGATACGCAGTATTTT.

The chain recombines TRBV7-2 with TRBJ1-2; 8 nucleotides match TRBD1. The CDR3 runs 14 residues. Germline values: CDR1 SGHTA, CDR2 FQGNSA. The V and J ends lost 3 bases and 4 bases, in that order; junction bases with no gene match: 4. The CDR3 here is CASSLTGAGYGYTF. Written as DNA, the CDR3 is TGTGCCAGCAGCTTGACAGGGGCTGGCTATGGCTACACCTTC.

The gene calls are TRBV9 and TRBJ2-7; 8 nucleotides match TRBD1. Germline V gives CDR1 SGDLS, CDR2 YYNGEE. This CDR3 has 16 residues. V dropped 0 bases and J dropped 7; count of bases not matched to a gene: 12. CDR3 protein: CASSVGRDRMDHEQYF. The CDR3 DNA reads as TGTGCCAGCAGCGTAGGTCGGGACAGGATGGACCATGAGCAGTACTTC.

The CDR3 bases are TGTGCCAGCAGTTCTCTCCGGCGGGATCGCGAGCAGTACTTC. Its protein product is CASSSLRRDREQYF. The J gene is TRBJ2-7, the V gene TRBV7-9; a weak D match, TRBD2 (6 bases). V lost 6 bases, J lost 6 bases, and 18 bases lay in between. The CDR3 extends over 14 amino acids. The germline gives CDR1 SEHNR, CDR2 FQNEAQ (reference sequence). The entire variable domain, with the rest obtained from reference TRBV7-9 and TRBJ2-7, is as follows: DTGVSQNPRHKITKRGQNVTFRCDPISEHNRLYWYRQTLGQGPEFLTYFQNEAQLEKSRLLSDRFSAERPKGSFSTLEIQRTEQGDSAMYLCASSSLRRDREQYFGPGTRLTVT.

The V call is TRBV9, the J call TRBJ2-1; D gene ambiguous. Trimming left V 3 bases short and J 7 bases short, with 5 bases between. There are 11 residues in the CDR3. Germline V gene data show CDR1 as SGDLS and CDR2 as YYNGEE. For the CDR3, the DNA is TGTGCCAGCAGCGGTATGAATGAGCAGTTCTTC. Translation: CASSGMNEQFF.

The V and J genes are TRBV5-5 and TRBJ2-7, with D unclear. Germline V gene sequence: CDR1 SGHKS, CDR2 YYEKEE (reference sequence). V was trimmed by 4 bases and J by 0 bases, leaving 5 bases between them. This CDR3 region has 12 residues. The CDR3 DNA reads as TGTGCCAGCAGCCCGGGCTCCTACGAGCAGTACTTC. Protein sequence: CASSPGSYEQYF. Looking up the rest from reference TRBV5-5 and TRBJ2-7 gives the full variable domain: DAGVTQSPTHLIKTRGQQVTLRCSPISGHKSVSWYQQVLGQGPQFIFQYYEKEERGRGNFPDRFSARQFPNYSSELNVNALLLGDSALYLCASSPGSYEQYFGPGTRLTVT.

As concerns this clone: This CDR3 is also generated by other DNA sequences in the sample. The CDR3 nucleotides read TGTGCCAGCAGCTTAGGAGGGTCTCTCACAGATACGCAGTATTTT. As protein: CASSLGGSLTDTQYF. J is TRBJ2-3 and V is TRBV7-3, with D tentatively TRBD2 (6 bases). V lost 2 bases to trimming and J lost 2 bases, with 11 bases between them. Looked up from germline, CDR1 is SGHTA and CDR2 is FQGTGA. The CDR3 sequence is 15 residues long.

CDR3: CASSPRTEWKGYTF. CDR3 nucleotide sequence: TGTGCCAGCAGCCCCCGGACGGAGTGGAAGGGCTACACCTTC. The chain combines TRBV9 with TRBJ1-2, with D hard to call. Trimming left V 4 bases short and J 8 bases short, with 18 bases between. Looked up from germline, CDR1 is SGDLS and CDR2 is YYNGEE. CDR3 length: 14 amino acids.

Written as DNA, the CDR3 is TGTGCCAGCGGGACATCCTACTCCTACGAGCAGTACTTC. Translation: CASGTSYSYEQYF. The chain recombines TRBV6-5 with TRBJ2-7; the D gene is possibly TRBD1 (6 bases). The CDR3 contains 13 residues. Trimming took 8 bases from V and 0 from J, leaving 11 bases between them. Germline lookup yields CDR1 MNHEY and CDR2 SVGAGI.

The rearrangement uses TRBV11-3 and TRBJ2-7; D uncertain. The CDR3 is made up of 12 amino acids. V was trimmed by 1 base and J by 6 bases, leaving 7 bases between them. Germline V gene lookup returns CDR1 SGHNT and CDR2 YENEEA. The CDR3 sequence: CASSLGFGEQYF. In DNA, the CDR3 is TGTGCCAGCAGCTTAGGATTTGGCGAGCAGTACTTC.

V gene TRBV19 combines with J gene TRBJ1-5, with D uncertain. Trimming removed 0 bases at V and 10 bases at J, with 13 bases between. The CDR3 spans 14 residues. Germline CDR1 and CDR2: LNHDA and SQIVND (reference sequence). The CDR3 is CASSIDLGPAPQHF. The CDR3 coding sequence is TGTGCCAGTAGTATAGATCTGGGCCCAGCACCCCAGCATTTT.

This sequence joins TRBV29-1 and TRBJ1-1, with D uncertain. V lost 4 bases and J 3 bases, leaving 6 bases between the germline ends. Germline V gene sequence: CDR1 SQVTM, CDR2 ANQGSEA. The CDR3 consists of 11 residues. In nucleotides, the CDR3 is TGCAGCGTTGGGGAATACACTGAAGCTTTCTTT. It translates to CSVGEYTEAFF.